The sequence of this TCR beta chain was determined in a study of read filtering for tumor transcriptome and immune sequencing. On the study more broadly: RNA-seq yielded only roughly 75 to 1,300 TCR reads, IR-seq about 4 to 10.27 million.

Study-wide findings and caveats: This fraction held mixed bone marrow immune cells after CD138-negative sorting. Roughly 82% of IR-seq clonotypes had a single read, yet these held roughly 3.3% of reads.

The CDR3 contains 12 residues. Trimming took 5 bases from V and 3 from J, leaving 10 bases between them. The germline V gene encodes CDR1 DFQATT and CDR2 SNEGSKA (reference sequence). This clonotype was picked up many times. The antigen is not known. The library was built from around 400 ng RNA with molecular barcoded adaptors for alpha/delta and beta/gamma chains. MiXCR, applied by TCRdb to the reads, yields one record per CDR3 protein. The sample has about 86,000 distinct CDR3 sequences; about 12% are singletons. Every patient had bone marrow sampled while the disease was active. The sequence derives from a donor at least 40 years old with multiple myeloma. V gene TRBV20-1 combines with J gene TRBJ2-5; D possibly corresponds to TRBD2 (6 bases). The source material was a population of CD138-negative cells sorted from bone marrow. CDR3 sequence (DNA): TGCAGTGCTGACGGGAGTGAAGAGACCCAGTACTTC. Its translation is CSADGSEETQYF.